This T cell receptor beta chain came from a study of early T cells in non-severe SARS-CoV-2 infection. With 1 base clipped from V and 8 bases from J, the junction kept 5 bases outside the gene matches. The CDR3 extends over 16 amino acids. CDR1 is LGHDT, CDR2 YNNKEL, per germline (reference sequence). Unique molecular identifiers were added to individual cDNA molecules. A single record per CDR3 protein comes from TCRdb applying MiXCR to the 5' RACE reads. The sample has 50,000 or so distinct CDR3 sequences, over 7% seen once. This clonotype occurred many times. V usage is TRBV3-1 and J usage is TRBJ2-1, with 13 bases aligning to TRBD2. This TCR was sampled from an adult who was a healthcare worker with PCR-confirmed SARS-CoV-2 infection or an uninfected control (not recorded which). Sequencing was performed on whole blood. The CDR3 coding sequence is TGTGCCAGCAGCCAAGGGACTAGCGGGAGATTCCATGAGCAGTTCTTC. Its protein product is CASSQGTSGRFHEQFF.